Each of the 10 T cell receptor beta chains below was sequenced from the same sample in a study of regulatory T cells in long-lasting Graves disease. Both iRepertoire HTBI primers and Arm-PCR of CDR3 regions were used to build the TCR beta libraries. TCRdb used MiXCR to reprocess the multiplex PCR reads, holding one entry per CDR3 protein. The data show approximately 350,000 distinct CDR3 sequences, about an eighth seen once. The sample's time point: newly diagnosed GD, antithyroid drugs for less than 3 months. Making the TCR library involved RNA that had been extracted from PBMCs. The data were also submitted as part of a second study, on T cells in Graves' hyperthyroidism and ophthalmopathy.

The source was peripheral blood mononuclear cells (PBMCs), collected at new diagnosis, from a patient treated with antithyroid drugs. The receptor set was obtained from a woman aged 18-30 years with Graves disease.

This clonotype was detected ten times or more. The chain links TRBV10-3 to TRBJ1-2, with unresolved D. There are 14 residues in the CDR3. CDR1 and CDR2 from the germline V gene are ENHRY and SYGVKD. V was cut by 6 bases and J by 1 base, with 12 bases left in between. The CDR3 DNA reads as TGTGCCATCAGCCTCGCGGGCCGTAACTATGGCTACACCTTC. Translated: CAISLAGRNYGYTF.

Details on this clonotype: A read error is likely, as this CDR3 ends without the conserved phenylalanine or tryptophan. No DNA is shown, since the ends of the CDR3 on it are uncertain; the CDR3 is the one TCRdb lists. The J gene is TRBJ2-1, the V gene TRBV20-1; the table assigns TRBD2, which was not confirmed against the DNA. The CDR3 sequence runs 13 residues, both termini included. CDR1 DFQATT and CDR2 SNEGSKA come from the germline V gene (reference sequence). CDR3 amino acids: CSAILTSGTRIPL.

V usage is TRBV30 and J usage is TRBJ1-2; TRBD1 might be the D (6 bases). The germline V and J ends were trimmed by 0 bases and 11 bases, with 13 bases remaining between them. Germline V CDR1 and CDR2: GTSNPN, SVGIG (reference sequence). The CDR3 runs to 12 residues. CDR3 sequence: CAWSVLTGTYTF. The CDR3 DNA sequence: TGTGCCTGGAGTGTACTGACAGGCACGTACACCTTC.

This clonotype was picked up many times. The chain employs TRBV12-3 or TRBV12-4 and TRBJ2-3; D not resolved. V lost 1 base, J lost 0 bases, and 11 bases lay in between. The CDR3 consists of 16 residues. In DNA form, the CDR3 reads TGTGCCAGCAGTTTAGGTGGCGGCACTAGCACAGATACGCAGTATTTT. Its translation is CASSLGGGTSTDTQYF.

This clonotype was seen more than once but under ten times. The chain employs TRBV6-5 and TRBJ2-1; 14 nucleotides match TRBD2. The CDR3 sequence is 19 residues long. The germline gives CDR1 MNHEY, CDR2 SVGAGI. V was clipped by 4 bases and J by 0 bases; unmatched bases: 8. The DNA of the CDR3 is TGTGCCAGCAGTTTCCGATCCGGGACTAGCGGGAGCTCCTACAATGAGCAGTTCTTC. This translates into CASSFRSGTSGSSYNEQFF.

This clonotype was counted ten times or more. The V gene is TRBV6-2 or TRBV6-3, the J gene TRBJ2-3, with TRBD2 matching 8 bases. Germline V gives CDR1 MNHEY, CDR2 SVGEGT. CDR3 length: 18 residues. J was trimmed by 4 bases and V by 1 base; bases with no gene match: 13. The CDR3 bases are TGTGCCAGCAGTTACTGGGGACTAGTGGTTTGGGTTGCAGATACGCAGTATTTT. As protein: CASSYWGLVVWVADTQYF.

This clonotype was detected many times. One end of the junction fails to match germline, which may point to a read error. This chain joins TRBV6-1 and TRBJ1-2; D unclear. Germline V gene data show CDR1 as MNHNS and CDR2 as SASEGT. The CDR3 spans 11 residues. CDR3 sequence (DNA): TGCGTCCCGCACGAAATAGGAGGCTACACCTTC. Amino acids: CVPHEIGGYTF.

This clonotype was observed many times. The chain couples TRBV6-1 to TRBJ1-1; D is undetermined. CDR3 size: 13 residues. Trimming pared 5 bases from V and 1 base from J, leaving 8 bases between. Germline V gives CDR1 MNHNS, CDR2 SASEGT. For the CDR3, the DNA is TGTGCCAGCAGTAAACAAAGGAACACTGAAGCTTTCTTT. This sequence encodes CASSKQRNTEAFF.

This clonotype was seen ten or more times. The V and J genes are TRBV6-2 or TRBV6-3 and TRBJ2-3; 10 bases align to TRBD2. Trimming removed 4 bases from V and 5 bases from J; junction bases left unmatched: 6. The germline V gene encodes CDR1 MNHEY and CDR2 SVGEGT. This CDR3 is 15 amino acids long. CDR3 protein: CASSSIAGGIDTQYF. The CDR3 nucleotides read TGTGCCAGCAGTTCGATAGCGGGGGGCATAGATACGCAGTATTTT.

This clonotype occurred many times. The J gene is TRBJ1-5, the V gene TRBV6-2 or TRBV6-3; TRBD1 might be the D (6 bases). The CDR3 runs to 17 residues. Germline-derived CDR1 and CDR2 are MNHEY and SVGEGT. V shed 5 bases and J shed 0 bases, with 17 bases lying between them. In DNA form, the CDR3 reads TGTGCCAGCAGTCCCGGACAGAGCTGGTATAGCAATCAGCCCCAGCATTTT. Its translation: CASSPGQSWYSNQPQHF.